This T cell receptor (beta chain) was sequenced for a study of blood T cells in healthy people across ages. In its sample, this clonotype was seen a few times. Its antigen remains unknown. Broader study findings: Estimates drawn from one million T cells were deemed to understate diversity.

Germline V CDR1 and CDR2: SQVTM, ANQGSEA. V shed 2 bases and J 2 bases; nucleotides not matched to a gene: 6. The CDR3 sequence is 15 residues long. A second PCR of roughly 7 to 11 cycles used a sample-barcoded 5' primer and a J-beta primer mix. TCRdb re-derived calls from the 5' RACE reads in MiXCR, one entry per CDR3 protein. The data hold around 990,000 distinct CDR3 sequences, with around 25% observed a single time. These sequences were also reported in another study, on T cells of mothers and their children. From that paper: Samples were provided by three healthy Caucasian mothers and their six children.

This chain uses TRBV29-1 with TRBJ2-1; 7 bases are shared with TRBD2. The sequencing sample was made of blood. The sequence came from a girl aged 2-10 years in good health. CDR3 bases: TGCAGCGTTGAACAACGGGAGGCCGCCTACAATGAGCAGTTCTTC. Its translation is CSVEQREAAYNEQFF.